This TCR beta chain was identified during a study of T cell repertoires in cytomegalovirus infection. Study as a whole: CMV epitopes in the study were HLA-C-restricted (recently identified) and HLA-B-restricted (well studied). Public TCR beta signature analysis indicated the presence of both CMV infection and matching HLA type. Overall study results and limits: The ex vivo response showed dominance by HLA-C-restricted CMV-specific TCR beta clonotypes. Carriers of CMV and the relevant HLA type were discriminated by public TCR beta frequency.

This clonotype was detected only a few times. Its antigen is not known. One entry per CDR3 protein, called by TCRdb with MiXCR from the reads. The sample yields some 920,000 distinct CDR3 sequences, under 40% seen once. The germline gives CDR1 SEHNR, CDR2 FQNEAQ (reference sequence). This CDR3 is 13 amino acids long. The V and J ends lost 0 bases and 5 bases respectively, with 7 bases between them. Sequencing used cultured CD8+ T cells from PBMCs, obtained from culture after CMV antigen stimulation. The chain uses TRBV7-9 and TRBJ1-1; D is uncertain. The source is a human donor in good health (CMV status not recorded). Some clones in this sample may be carry-over from other donors' samples. The CDR3 sequence: CASSLARVTEAFF. Here the CDR3 DNA reads TGTGCCAGCAGCTTAGCGAGGGTTACTGAAGCTTTCTTT.